One and the same sample provided the 25 T cell receptor beta chains below, sequenced in a study of T cell responses to AZD1222 COVID-19 vaccine. Produced via immunoSEQ multiplex PCR; TCRdb's table is partial and in-frame only. The sample contains over 130,000 clones, about 91% of which appear only once. This material consisted of peripheral blood, taken 28 days after the second AZD1222 dose. The receptors derive from an adult who received the AZD1222 COVID-19 vaccine.

By share of the sample, this clone is medium-sized. The chain joins TRBV3-1 (or the pseudogene TRBV3-2) to TRBJ1-1; maybe TRBD1 (5 bases). V lost 4 bases and J 3 bases, leaving 21 bases between the germline ends. The CDR3 runs 17 residues. CDR1 and CDR2 from the germline V gene are LGHDT and YNNKEL (reference sequence). For the CDR3, the DNA is TGTGCCAGCAGCCTTCGACGAGGCGGGACGCGGGACACTGAAGCTTTCTTT. Its protein is CASSLRRGGTRDTEAFF.

This sequence joins TRBV19 and TRBJ1-2; 10 bases line up with TRBD1. This CDR3 spans 16 amino acids. CDR1 is LNHDA and CDR2 is SQIVND in the germline V gene (reference sequence). V shed 5 bases and J 5 bases; nucleotides not matched to a gene: 11. The CDR3 bases are TGTGCCAGTAGTGCCCAGGGACAGGGGCCTCGGTATGGCTACACCTTC. Translation: CASSAQGQGPRYGYTF.

To note about this clone: Sequence at one end of the junction differs from germline and may be a read error. The chain recombines TRBV12-3 or TRBV12-4 with TRBJ1-2; D gene ambiguous. The CDR3 is made up of 12 amino acids. The CDR3 bases are TGTGCCAGCAGTTTGGACCTTGACCTCTTCTTCTTC. It codes for CASSLDLDLFFF.

CDR3 protein: CASSDPDSVRSGDYTF. CDR3 nucleotides: TGCGCCAGCAGTGACCCAGACAGCGTGAGAAGTGGGGACTACACCTTC. The chain has TRBV10-2 and TRBJ1-2, with a weak D call TRBD1 (5 bases). V lost 3 bases and J 10 bases, leaving 24 bases between the germline ends. CDR3 length: 16 amino acids. CDR1 is WSHSY, CDR2 SAAADI, per germline.

The chain carries TRBV9 and TRBJ1-1, with 7 bases identical to TRBD1. Trimming removed 5 bases from V and 3 bases from J; junction bases left unmatched: 4. The germline V gene has CDR1 SGDLS and CDR2 YYNGEE. This CDR3 is 13 amino acids long. CDR3 sequence (DNA): TGTGCCAGCAGTTCACAGGGGTACACTGAAGCTTTCTTT. Translated, it gives CASSSQGYTEAFF.

V is TRBV11-3 and J is TRBJ2-1; TRBD2 agrees at 8 bases. Losses at the gene ends were 6 bases for V and 1 base for J; bases not matched to a gene: 11. Germline-derived CDR1 and CDR2 are SGHNT and YENEEA. The CDR3 sequence is 17 residues long. This chain's CDR3 is CASSPDGRAGSYNEQFF. Here the CDR3 DNA reads TGTGCCAGCAGTCCGGACGGGAGGGCCGGGTCCTACAATGAGCAGTTCTTC.

This sequence joins TRBV7-3 and TRBJ2-3; the D is unclear. The CDR3 covers 15 residues. Germline CDR1 reads SGHTA; CDR2 reads FQGTGA. With 1 base removed from V and 0 bases from J, the gap between germline ends came to 8 bases. CDR3 nucleotide sequence: TGTGCCAGCAGCTTAAATGAGGCTAGCACAGATACGCAGTATTTT. Its translation: CASSLNEASTDTQYF.

The V gene is TRBV5-1, the J gene TRBJ2-5; possibly TRBD2 for D (5 bases). V lost 3 bases to trimming and J lost 5 bases, with 14 bases between them. The CDR3 loop spans 14 amino acids. Germline-derived CDR1 and CDR2 are SGHRS and YFSETQ. This CDR3 reads CASSSALRGETQYF. The CDR3 DNA is TGCGCCAGCAGCTCCGCGCTGAGAGGGGAGACCCAGTACTTC.

V is TRBV20-1 and J is TRBJ2-5, with D unclear. Trimming removed 1 base at V and 4 bases at J, with 4 bases between. The CDR3 sequence is 11 residues long. Germline V CDR1 and CDR2: DFQATT, SNEGSKA (reference sequence). CDR3 protein: CSARVLETQYF. The CDR3 bases are TGCAGTGCTAGAGTGTTAGAGACCCAGTACTTC.

The chain links TRBV6-5 to TRBJ1-1; maybe TRBD1 (6 bases). Germline CDR1 reads MNHEY; CDR2 reads SVGAGI. The V end was cut by 7 bases, the J end by 3 bases, with 12 bases between. CDR3 length: 13 amino acids. The CDR3 sequence is CASTPTGYTEAFF. In DNA, the CDR3 is TGTGCCAGCACCCCAACAGGGTACACTGAAGCTTTCTTT.

This chain joins TRBV11-2 and TRBJ2-1; tentative D call: TRBD1 (5 bases). Trimming stripped 6 bases from V and 13 bases from J, with 13 bases between. Germline CDR1 and CDR2: SGHAT and FQNNGV. CDR3 length: 11 residues. Here the CDR3 DNA reads TGTGCCAGCAGGAAGGGGTGGCTACAGTTCTTC. This translates into CASRKGWLQFF.

This chain uses TRBV19 with TRBJ1-5; D possibly corresponds to TRBD1 (5 bases). Germline CDR1 is LNHDA and CDR2 is SQIVND (reference sequence). The CDR3 totals 14 residues. V dropped 6 bases and J dropped 0 bases, with 9 bases sitting between them. The CDR3 region has the DNA TGTGCCAGTAGGACAGATTATAGCAATCAGCCCCAGCATTTT. Its translation is CASRTDYSNQPQHF.

V gene TRBV5-1 combines with J gene TRBJ2-3; 9 bases match TRBD1. This CDR3 has 16 residues. The V gene end was trimmed by 0 bases and the J gene end by 2 bases; junction bases not matched to a gene: 4. Germline CDR1 and CDR2: SGHRS and YFSETQ. DNA for the CDR3: TGCGCCAGCAGCTTGGGGGGACAGGGACTCACAGATACGCAGTATTTT. Amino acids: CASSLGGQGLTDTQYF.

V is TRBV15 and J is TRBJ2-2; 8 bases align to TRBD1. The CDR3 runs to 15 residues. Germline CDR1 reads LNHNV; CDR2 reads YYDKDF (reference sequence). Trimming removed 4 bases from V and 8 bases from J; junction bases left unmatched: 9. This chain's CDR3 is CATSKNQGAYGELFF. CDR3 DNA sequence: TGTGCCACCAGCAAAAATCAGGGGGCGTATGGGGAGCTGTTTTTT.

V and J are TRBV6-5 and TRBJ2-7; 11 nucleotides line up with TRBD2. Germline CDR1 reads MNHEY; CDR2 reads SVGAGI. The CDR3 has 15 amino acids. Trimming at V came to 6 bases and at J to 6 bases, leaving 10 bases not matched to a gene. The CDR3 here is CASSRRGLAASEQYF. DNA of the CDR3: TGTGCCAGCAGCCGGCGGGGACTAGCGGCTAGCGAGCAGTACTTC.

This sequence joins TRBV20-1 and TRBJ2-1; D is ambiguous. This CDR3 is built from 11 residues. V was trimmed by 6 bases and J by 6 bases, leaving 9 bases between them. Germline-derived CDR1 and CDR2 are DFQATT and SNEGSKA (reference sequence). In DNA, the CDR3 is TGCAGTGCAAGGAACCCCAATGAGCAGTTCTTC. Translated: CSARNPNEQFF.

V and J are TRBV7-2 and TRBJ2-1; 7 nucleotides align to TRBD2. CDR1 is SGHTA, CDR2 FQGNSA, per germline. CDR3 length: 16 residues. Trimming took 1 base from V and 2 from J; bases not matched to a gene: 5. This CDR3 reads CASSLELAKPYNEQFF. CDR3 sequence (DNA): TGTGCCAGCAGCTTAGAACTAGCGAAGCCCTACAATGAGCAGTTCTTC.

The chain recombines TRBV4-3 with TRBJ1-4; possible D gene TRBD1, 6 bases. CDR1 and CDR2 from the germline V gene are LGHNA and YSLEER. Deletions cut 0 bases from V and 5 bases from J, with 10 bases between. The CDR3 spans 15 residues. CDR3 nucleotide sequence: TGCGCCAGCAGCCAAGATGGGGGGCCGAATGAAAAACTGTTTTTT. Translated: CASSQDGGPNEKLFF.

The chain joins TRBV28 to TRBJ2-7, with D possibly matching TRBD1 (5 bases). This CDR3 is built from 12 residues. The V gene lost 6 bases and the J gene lost 1 base, with 7 bases spanning the gap. Germline V gene data show CDR1 as MDHEN and CDR2 as SYDVKM. This CDR3 is CASSPGSYEQYF. In nucleotides, the CDR3 is TGTGCCAGCAGCCCAGGGTCCTACGAGCAGTACTTC.

The V and J genes are TRBV6-5 and TRBJ2-1; TRBD2 matches 8 bases. V lost 6 bases to trimming and J lost 4 bases; unmatched junction nucleotides: 5. The germline V gene encodes CDR1 MNHEY and CDR2 SVGAGI. The CDR3 contains 14 residues. The CDR3 here is CASSRIAGYNEQFF. The CDR3 DNA reads TGTGCCAGCAGCCGGATAGCGGGGTACAATGAGCAGTTCTTC.

The gene calls are TRBV3-1 (or the pseudogene TRBV3-2) and TRBJ1-3; possibly TRBD1 for D (5 bases). The CDR3 contains 16 residues. V lost 1 base and J lost 4, with 14 bases in between. Germline V gene sequence: CDR1 LGHDT, CDR2 YNNKEL (reference sequence). The CDR3 DNA reads TGTGCCAGCAGCCAAGCCTCCGTGGGACGCGGAAACACCATATATTTT. Its translation: CASSQASVGRGNTIYF.

The chain joins TRBV5-6 to TRBJ2-3; D call uncertain. The CDR3 totals 17 residues. V was shortened by 2 bases and J by 1 base, with 17 bases between the two germline ends. Germline assignment: CDR1 SGHDT and CDR2 YYEEEE. CDR3 loop: CASSFRPSFSGTDTQYF. DNA of the CDR3: TGTGCCAGCAGCTTTCGACCCTCATTCTCGGGCACAGATACGCAGTATTTT.

The CDR3 region has the DNA TGTGCCAGCAGTCAAAGCGGGAGGGCCGTCGCTGAGCAGTTCTTC. This codes for CASSQSGRAVAEQFF. The chain uses TRBV28 and TRBJ2-1; TRBD2 agrees at 10 bases. Germline CDR1 and CDR2: MDHEN and SYDVKM. The CDR3 loop spans 15 amino acids. Trimming removed 5 bases from V and 9 bases from J; junction bases left unmatched: 10.

The CDR3 sequence is CAWSEGIEAFF. For the CDR3, the DNA is TGTGCCTGGAGTGAGGGTATTGAAGCTTTCTTT. The V gene is TRBV30, the J gene TRBJ1-1; no clear D. The CDR3 has 11 amino acids. V was trimmed by 1 base and J by 7 bases, leaving 7 bases between them. Germline V gene lookup returns CDR1 GTSNPN and CDR2 SVGIG (reference sequence).

This chain uses TRBV7-2 with TRBJ1-2, with D unresolved. The CDR3 sequence is 12 residues long. Trimming removed 1 base from V and 8 bases from J, with 8 bases in between. From germline, CDR1 is SGHTA and CDR2 FQGNSA. CDR3 coding DNA: TGTGCCAGCAGCTTAGATGTAGGGGGCTACACCTTC. Amino acid sequence: CASSLDVGGYTF.